This T cell receptor beta chain came from a study of OX40 agonist ivuxolimab in advanced cancers. About the study: Patients enrolled in dose escalation were diagnosed with hepatocellular carcinoma, melanoma, renal cell or head and neck cancer.

In the case of this clone: Its antigen is currently unknown.

Study-level findings and limits: Clones of CD4+ and CD8+ blood T cells grew by week 6 at doses of 0.1 to 3.0 mg/kg.

Only in-frame clones appear in the TCRdb table, and some are missing; sequencing was by immunoSEQ multiplex PCR. The data contain more than 20,000 clones, 85% of them seen just once; the ten biggest clones take up around 40%. Trimming cost V 6 bases and J 2 bases; bases outside gene matches: 10. CDR3 length equals 15 residues. CDR1 and CDR2 (germline): MNHNS, SASEGT. The V call is TRBV6-1, the J call TRBJ2-7, with 7 bases aligning to TRBD1. The material sequenced was CD4+ or CD8+ T cells sorted from blood, taken in a trial of the OX40 agonist ivuxolimab. The sequence was collected from an adult with an advanced solid tumor such as melanoma, head and neck, liver or kidney cancer. The CDR3: CASSLEQGYPYEQYF. The CDR3, as DNA: TGTGCCAGCAGCTTAGAACAGGGGTACCCCTACGAGCAGTACTTC.